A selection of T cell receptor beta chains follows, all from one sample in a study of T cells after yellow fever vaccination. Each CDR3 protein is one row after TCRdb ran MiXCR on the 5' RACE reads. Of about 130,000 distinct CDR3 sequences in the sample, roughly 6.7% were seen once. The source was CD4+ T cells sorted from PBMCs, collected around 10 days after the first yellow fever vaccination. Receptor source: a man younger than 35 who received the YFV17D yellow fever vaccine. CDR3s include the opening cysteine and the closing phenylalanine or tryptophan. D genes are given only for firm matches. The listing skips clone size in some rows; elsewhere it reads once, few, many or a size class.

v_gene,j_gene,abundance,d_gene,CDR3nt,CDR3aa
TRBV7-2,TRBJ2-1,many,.,TGTGCCAGCAGCACCCGGACATTTAATGAGCAGTTCTTC,CASSTRTFNEQFF
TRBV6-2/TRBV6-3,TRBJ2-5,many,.,TGTGCCAGCAGCACAAACAGGGTCGACCAGTACTTC,CASSTNRVDQYF
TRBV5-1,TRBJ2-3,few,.,TGCGCCAGCAGCCGGGATGGGTATACGCAGTATTTT,CASSRDGYTQYF
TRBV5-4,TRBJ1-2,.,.,TGTGCCAGCAGCTTCGGACTTACTAACTATGGCTACACCTTC,CASSFGLTNYGYTF
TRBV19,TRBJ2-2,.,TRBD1,TGTGCCAGCAGGGGACAGGCGGCGAACACCGGGGAGCTGTTTTTT,CASRGQAANTGELFF
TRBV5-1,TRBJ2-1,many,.,TGCGCCAGCAGCGCAAGAGATAGCTCCTACAATGAGCAGTTCTTC,CASSARDSSYNEQFF
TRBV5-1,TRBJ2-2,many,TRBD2,TGCGCCAGCAGACCATTCGGGACTAGCGGCCCGGGCGGGGAGCTGTTTTTT,CASRPFGTSGPGGELFF
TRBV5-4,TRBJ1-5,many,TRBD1,TGTGCCAGCAGCCAAGGGGGCGCGGGTCAGCCCCAGCATTTT,CASSQGGAGQPQHF
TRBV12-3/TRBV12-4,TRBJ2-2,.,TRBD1,TGTGCCAGCAGCGGACAGGGGCTCACCGGGGAGCTGTTTTTT,CASSGQGLTGELFF
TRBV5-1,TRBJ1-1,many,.,TGCGCCAGCAGGTCCGAGGGGGGAAACACTGAAGCTTTCTTT,CASRSEGGNTEAFF
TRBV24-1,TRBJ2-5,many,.,TGTGCCACCAGTGACACCAGGGGAGGCGAGACCCAGTACTTC,CATSDTRGGETQYF
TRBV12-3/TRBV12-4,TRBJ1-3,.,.,TGTGCCAGCAGTACATACAGGGCAGGACCTGGAAACACCATATATTTT,CASSTYRAGPGNTIYF
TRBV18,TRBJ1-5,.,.,TGTGCCAGCTCACCACCGGGGGGTGGACAGCCCCAGCATTTT,CASSPPGGGQPQHF
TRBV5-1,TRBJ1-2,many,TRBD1,TGCGCCAGCAGCACCGGACAGGGGCGCACCCTCTTCACCTTC,CASSTGQGRTLFTF
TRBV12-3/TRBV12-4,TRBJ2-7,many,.,TGTGCCAGCAGCCAGGGGAACTCCTACGAGCAGTACTTC,CASSQGNSYEQYF
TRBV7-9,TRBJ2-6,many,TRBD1,TGTGCCAGCAGCTTACCCCGGACAGGGACTGGGGCCAACGTCCTGACTTTC,CASSLPRTGTGANVLTF
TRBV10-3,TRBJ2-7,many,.,TGTGCCATCAGTGGGGGGTTTAGCTACGAGCAGTACTTC,CAISGGFSYEQYF
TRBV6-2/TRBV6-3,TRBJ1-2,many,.,TGTGCCAGCAGTTACGACGGGTTCAACACTAACTATGGCTACACCTTC,CASSYDGFNTNYGYTF
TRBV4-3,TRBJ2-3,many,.,TGCGCCAGCAGCCAAGAGTGGAGCACAGATACGCAGTATTTT,CASSQEWSTDTQYF
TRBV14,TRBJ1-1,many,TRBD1,TGTGCCAGCAGCCAAGGACTACAGGGGGAATTCACTGAAGCTTTCTTT,CASSQGLQGEFTEAFF
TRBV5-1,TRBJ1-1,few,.,TGCGCCAGCAGCTTGGCTCGGGTGGGCACTGAAGCTTTCTTT,CASSLARVGTEAFF
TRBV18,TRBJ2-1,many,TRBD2,TGTGCCAGCTCACCCGGGGGGAACAATGAGCAGTTCTTC,CASSPGGNNEQFF
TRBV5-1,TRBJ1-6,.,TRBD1,TGCGCCACCGCGACAGGGGTGAGTAATTCACCCCTCCACTTT,CATATGVSNSPLHF
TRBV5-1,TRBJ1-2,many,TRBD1,TGCGCCAGCAGCTTCGAAGACAGGGGCTATGGCTACACCTTC,CASSFEDRGYGYTF
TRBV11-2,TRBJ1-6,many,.,TGTGCCAGCAGCTTAGATCCGGGCGGTTGGGACAACCTCAGCCCCTATAATTCACCCCTCCACTTT,CASSLDPGGWDNLSPYNSPLHF
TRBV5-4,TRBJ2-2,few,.,TGTGCCAGCAGCTCTGGTGGACGGACCGGGGAGCTGTTTTTT,CASSSGGRTGELFF
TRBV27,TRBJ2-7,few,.,TGTGCCAGCACCCGGGACACCCACTACGAGCAGTACTTC,CASTRDTHYEQYF
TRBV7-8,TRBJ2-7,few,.,TGTGCCAGCAGCCGTCGGGGGGCGGTAGGCGAGCAGTACTTC,CASSRRGAVGEQYF
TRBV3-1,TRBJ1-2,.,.,TGTGCCAGCAGCCAAGGGGAGGAAGGCTACACCTTC,CASSQGEEGYTF
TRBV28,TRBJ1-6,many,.,TGTGCCAGCAGGAGCGATTCACCCCTCCACTTT,CASRSDSPLHF
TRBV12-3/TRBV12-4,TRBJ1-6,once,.,TGTGCCAGCAGCCCCGGTAATACACCCCTCCACTTT,CASSPGNTPLHF